This TCR beta chain was identified in a study of blood T cell repertoires in COVID-19. Turning to the study itself: Donors in the United States, Italy and Spain gave samples during acute or convalescent COVID-19.

Profiled with immunoSEQ multiplex PCR; TCRdb holds only in-frame clones, not every one. The repertoire holds 490,000 or so clones, with about nine tenths as singletons. Germline V CDR1 and CDR2: MNHEY, SMNVEV (reference sequence). The CDR3 is 13 residues long. V was clipped by 2 bases and J by 4 bases, with 8 bases between them. Recruitment covered about two dozen US areas and drew participants whose ages spanned about 18 to 90 years. Cohorts were based on clinical histories the participants reported. In Cohort 3, a recovered donor had either two negative PCRs, clearance, or symptom resolution. Sequencing was carried out using PBMCs or T cells enriched from blood (not recorded which). The TCR was taken from a woman aged 55-75 years who had recovered from COVID-19. The genes are TRBV27 and TRBJ1-2, with D possibly being TRBD1 (5 bases). CDR3 sequence: CASSLGGAYGYTF. CDR3 nucleotide sequence: TGTGCCAGCAGTTTAGGAGGGGCCTATGGCTACACCTTC.